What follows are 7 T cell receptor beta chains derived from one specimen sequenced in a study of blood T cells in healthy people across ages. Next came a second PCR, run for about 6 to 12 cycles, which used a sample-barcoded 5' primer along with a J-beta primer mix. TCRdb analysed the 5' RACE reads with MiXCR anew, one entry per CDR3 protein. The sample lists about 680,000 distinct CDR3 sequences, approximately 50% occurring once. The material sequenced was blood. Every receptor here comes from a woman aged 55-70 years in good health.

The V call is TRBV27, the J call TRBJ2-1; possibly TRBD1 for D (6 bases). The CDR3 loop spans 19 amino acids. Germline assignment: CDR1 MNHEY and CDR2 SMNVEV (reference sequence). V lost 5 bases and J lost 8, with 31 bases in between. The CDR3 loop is CASSKSSPGVAREGDEQFF. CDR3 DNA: TGTGCCAGCAGTAAATCCTCCCCAGGGGTGGCGAGGGAAGGCGATGAGCAGTTCTTC.

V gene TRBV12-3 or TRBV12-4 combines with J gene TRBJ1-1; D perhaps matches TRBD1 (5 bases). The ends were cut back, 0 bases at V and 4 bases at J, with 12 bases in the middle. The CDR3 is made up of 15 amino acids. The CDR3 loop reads CASSLAIGASTEAFF. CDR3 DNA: TGTGCCAGCAGTTTAGCTATCGGGGCGAGCACTGAAGCTTTCTTT.

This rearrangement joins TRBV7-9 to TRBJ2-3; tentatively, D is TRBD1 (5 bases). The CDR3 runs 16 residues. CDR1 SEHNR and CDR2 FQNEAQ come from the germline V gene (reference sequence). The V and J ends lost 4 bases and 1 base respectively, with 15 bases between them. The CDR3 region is CASSSDRSAGTDTQYF. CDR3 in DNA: TGTGCCAGCAGCTCAGACAGATCGGCGGGCACAGATACGCAGTATTTT.

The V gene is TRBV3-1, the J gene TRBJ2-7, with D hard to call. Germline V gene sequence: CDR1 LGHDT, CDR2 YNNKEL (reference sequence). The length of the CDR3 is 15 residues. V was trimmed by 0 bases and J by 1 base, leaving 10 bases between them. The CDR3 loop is CASSQDISQSYEQYF. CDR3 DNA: TGTGCCAGCAGCCAAGACATTTCGCAATCCTACGAGCAGTACTTC.

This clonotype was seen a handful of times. The DNA of the CDR3 is TGCAGTGCTACGGTTCCGGTTGGCTACACCTTC. It encodes CSATVPVGYTF. This sequence joins TRBV20-1 and TRBJ1-2; D gene unclear. The V end was cut by 4 bases, the J end by 7 bases, with 10 bases between. CDR1 is DFQATT and CDR2 is SNEGSKA in the germline V gene (reference sequence). This CDR3 contains 11 residues.

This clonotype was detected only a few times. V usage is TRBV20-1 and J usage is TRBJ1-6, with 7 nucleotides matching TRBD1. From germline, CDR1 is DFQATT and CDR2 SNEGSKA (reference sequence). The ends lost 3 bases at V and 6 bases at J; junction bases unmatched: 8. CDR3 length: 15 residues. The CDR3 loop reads CSASGTGAGNSPLHF. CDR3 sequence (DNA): TGCAGTGCTAGTGGAACAGGGGCCGGTAATTCACCCCTCCACTTT.

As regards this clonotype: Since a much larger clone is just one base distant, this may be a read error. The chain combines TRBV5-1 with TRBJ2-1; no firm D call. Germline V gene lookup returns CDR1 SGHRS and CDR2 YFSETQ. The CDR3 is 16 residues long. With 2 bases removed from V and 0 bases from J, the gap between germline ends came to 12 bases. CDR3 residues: CASSFQVLGSYNEQFF. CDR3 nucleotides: TGCGCCAGCAGCTTCCAGGTGCTGGGCTCCTACAATGAGCAGTTCTTC.